This T cell receptor beta chain appears in the sequencing data of a study of regulatory T cells in long-lasting Graves disease listed by TCRdb under 2021. The study in broad terms: Antithyroid drugs had been taken for less than 3 months by newly diagnosed Graves' disease patients. This study used TCR sequencing and RNA sequencing of peripheral blood to compare persistent Graves' disease patients against newly diagnosed Graves' disease patients. The study was conducted in China and was registered as a clinical trial. A total of about 33 samples underwent TCR sequencing, from roughly 13 patients with persistent Graves' disease and 20 or so patients with newly diagnosed Graves' disease. Overall results and qualifications from the work: Persistent disease showed preferential use of TRBV28, TRBJ1-2 and TRBJ2-5, whereas newly diagnosed disease favored TRBV20-1 and TRBJ2-1. The authors noted that the small sample size was a limitation that may lower accuracy. Sequencing and analysis were limited to the TCR beta chain. A larger number of public clonotypes was shared among persistent patients (around 3,000) than among newly diagnosed patients (around 970). Peripheral blood alone was examined, since thyroid tissue, which constituted the primary lesion, could not be accessed. Lower TCR Shannon entropy and fewer highly expanded clones were observed in persistent Graves' disease patients than in newly diagnosed patients, which suggested clonal expansion.

Receptors were amplified or captured by multiplex PCR. Sequencing was performed on an Illumina HiSeq 4000. iRepertoire HTBI primers and Arm-PCR amplification of CDR3 regions were used to construct TCR beta libraries. Before sequencing, the PCR products underwent gel purification. In the source study's methods: Gene usage analysis of CDR3 amino acid clonotypes used the approximately 62 TRBV and 14 to 15 TRBJ segments found across samples. COPE and FqMerger were used to merge filtered high-quality paired reads into contigs. BLAST was used to align contigs to the IMGT TRBV, TRBD and TRBJ reference genes, and CDR3 was defined following IMGT. Any clonotype with a frequency above 0.1% was counted as a highly expanded clone. Shannon entropy served as the measure of repertoire diversity, while the Gini coefficient captured V-J evenness. A clonotype found in more than one individual was treated as public. TCRdb trimmed public reads at Q25 via fastp, called clones via MiXCR and kept in-frame beta chains. CDR3 protein duplicates are merged, each entry listing the most common genes and DNA. The V and J calls, along with clone size, are taken from TCRdb and not from the paper's own processing. This sample lists about 440,000 distinct CDR3 sequences; about 16% were detected once. Approximately 16% of the sample is taken by the ten largest.

According to the study, the label for this sample's time point signals: newly diagnosed GD, antithyroid drugs for less than 3 months. For both TCR sequencing and RNA sequencing, RNA was extracted from PBMCs using TRIzol. Graves' disease was diagnosed according to American Thyroid Association guidelines. The patients came from an endocrinology department in Xi'an, China. Each patient gave 7.5 to 10 milliliters of peripheral blood, collected in an EDTA anticoagulant tube. Ficoll Paque Plus density gradient separation was used to isolate PBMCs, and no additional T cell sorting was done. RNA quality was checked with an Agilent 2100 Bioanalyzer and agarose gel, and concentration with a NanoDrop 2000. Counted from cysteine to phenylalanine, this CDR3 has 14 amino acids. The entry retains the CDR3 DNA only, 42 bases that are in frame from base 1. The CDR1 and CDR2 encoded by the germline V gene are KGHDR and SFDVKD. The germline ends are 15 bases apart after V is trimmed by 9 bases and J by 2 bases.

This clonotype occurred many times. Its antigen is unknown. The sample holds no much larger clone one base away, and base qualities are not on file. These same data were also listed under a study on T cells in Graves' hyperthyroidism and ophthalmopathy. That second report states: Stable Graves' hyperthyroidism was defined as no progression to ophthalmopathy during 18 months of follow-up. Hyperthyroidism patients were aged 18 to 65 years and newly diagnosed, with disease duration of less than 2 months. Patients with uncontrolled infections, other autoimmune diseases, pregnancy or lactation were excluded. Diagnoses were established on the basis of clinical symptoms, serum thyroxine and TRAb, thyroid ultrasound, and orbital computed tomography. A first-round RT-PCR of the TCR CDR3 used the HTBI primer set with the Qiagen OneStep RT-PCR kit. Most expanded thyroid clonotypes (frequency above 0.001) were also detected in blood, suggesting blood repertoires may reflect thyroid immune responses. A model built on a 13 V-J signature distinguished ophthalmopathy from stable hyperthyroidism, reaching 85% to 90% sensitivity and about 81% specificity in cross-validation and 80%/75% in testing. In validation, the model predicted progression to ophthalmopathy with 65% to 71% sensitivity and over 72% specificity, a median of 6.5 months before onset. A discovery cohort of about a hundred patients, 43 with Graves' ophthalmopathy and 55 to 60 with stable Graves' hyperthyroidism, was used to find distinguishing TCR V-J signatures. An independent validation cohort of fewer than 20 hyperthyroidism patients and about 15 patients who later progressed to ophthalmopathy tested prospective prediction of ophthalmopathy. The approximately 98 discovery patients were randomly divided into training and test sets at a 7:3 ratio. In six Graves' hyperthyroidism patients, the study also compared T-cell repertoires from thyroid tissue with T-cell repertoires from blood. Once sampling was done, hyperthyroidism patients were given methimazole at a starting dose of 30 mg daily, whereas ophthalmopathy patients were given high-dose intravenous methylprednisolone. Libraries were constructed in a second round of multiplex PCR, after which size selection and purification were performed. Sequencing of the libraries was done on an Illumina HiSeq2000 using paired-end 100 bp reads. SOAPnuke was used to process the raw data, throwing out any read that contained adapters or uncalled bases, had a mean Phred below 15, or lacked an exact constant-primer or identifier match. High-quality paired reads were merged with COPE v1.2.5, and unique nucleotide sequences were defined as clonotypes. MiTCR v1.1 was used to align the clonotypes against IMGT TRBV, TRBD and TRBJ reference segments. Only V-J combinations with frequency above 0.0001, covering about 99% of repertoires, were analysed. A TCS score was defined as the ratio between F50 (clonal expansion) and ExV (chaos), using BLOSUM62-based TCRdist between CDR3 peptides within each V-J. Welch's t-statistics and random forest reduced just over 500 V-J features to roughly 13, which were used in a naive Bayes classifier (R e1071). Sample size was not statistically predetermined, and blinding of investigators to group allocation was not performed. The paper reports TCR Vbeta CDR3 sequencing of approximately 140 peripheral blood samples: over 40 ophthalmopathy, fewer than 80 hyperthyroidism and around 17 progressor patients.

The source is a woman in her 30s with Graves disease. Donor details come from another sample of the same person, matched by shared clones. The rearranged chain carries TRBV24-1 and TRBJ1-1; perhaps TRBD1 is the D gene, with 5 bases matching. Source: peripheral blood mononuclear cells (PBMCs), taken at new diagnosis, from a patient treated with antithyroid drugs. CDR3 loop: CATSSTGDNTEAFF. In nucleotide form, the sequence is TGTGCCACCTCCTCAACAGGAGATAACACTGAAGCTTTCTTT.